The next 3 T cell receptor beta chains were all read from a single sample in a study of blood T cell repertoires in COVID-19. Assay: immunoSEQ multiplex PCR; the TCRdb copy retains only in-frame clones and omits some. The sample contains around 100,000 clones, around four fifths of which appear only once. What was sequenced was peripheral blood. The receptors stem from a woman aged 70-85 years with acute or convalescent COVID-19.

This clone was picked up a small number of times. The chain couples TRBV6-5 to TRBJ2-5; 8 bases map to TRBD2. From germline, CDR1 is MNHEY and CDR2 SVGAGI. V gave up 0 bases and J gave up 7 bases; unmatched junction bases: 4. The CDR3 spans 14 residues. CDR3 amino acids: CASSYSGTRATQYF. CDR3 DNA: TGTGCCAGCAGTTACTCAGGGACTAGGGCGACCCAGTACTTC.

Written as DNA, the CDR3 is TGTGCCAGCAGAGGGACAGGGGGTACCTACAATGAGCAGTTCTTC. Translated: CASRGTGGTYNEQFF. The chain is built from TRBV7-2 and TRBJ2-1; 11 positions match TRBD1. This CDR3 comprises 15 residues. Trimming removed 6 bases from V and 2 bases from J; junction bases left unmatched: 3. The germline CDR1 and CDR2 sequences are SGHTA and FQGNSA.

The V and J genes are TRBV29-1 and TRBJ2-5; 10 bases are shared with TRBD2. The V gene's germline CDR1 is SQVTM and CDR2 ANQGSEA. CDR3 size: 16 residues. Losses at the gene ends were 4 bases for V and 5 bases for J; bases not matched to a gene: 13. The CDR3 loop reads CSVVSPPSGGWETQYF. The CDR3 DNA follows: TGCAGCGTTGTATCGCCTCCTAGCGGGGGCTGGGAGACCCAGTACTTC. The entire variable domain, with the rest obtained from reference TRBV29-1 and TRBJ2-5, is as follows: SAVISQKPSRDICQRGTSLTIQCQVDSQVTMMFWYRQQPGQSLTLIATANQGSEATYESGFVIDKFPISRPNLTFSTLTVSNMSPEDSSIYLCSVVSPPSGGWETQYFGPGTRLLVL.